This T cell receptor beta chain was sequenced during a study of T cell responses to AZD1222 COVID-19 vaccine. Study-level background: Doses given second, at about 4 or about 12 weeks, were pooled. Study-level findings and limits: The donors showed a predominance of white British ancestry and of females, with possible underestimation of clonal diversity. A rise in Spike-specific TCR breadth and depth followed two AZD1222 doses. Reportedly, nearly half of unique spike TCRs recognized epitopes outside B.1.351/B.1.1.7 mutations.

Trimming removed 0 bases from V and 1 base from J, with 14 bases in between. The length of the CDR3 is 17 residues. Germline CDR1 is LGHDT and CDR2 is YNNKEL (reference sequence). Worth noting for this clone: The target antigen is unknown.

The protocol was immunoSEQ multiplex PCR, while the TCRdb copy is restricted to in-frame clones and leaves out a portion. The data show around 120,000 clones, 70% to 90% seen once. This sequence originates from an adult in good health. This specimen consisted of peripheral blood, obtained on day 0 of AZD1222 vaccination. The chain carries TRBV3-1 (or the pseudogene TRBV3-2) and TRBJ2-3; the D gene is possibly TRBD1 (5 bases). CDR3 loop: CASSQDMDLGGTDTQYF. The CDR3 DNA reads as TGTGCCAGCAGCCAAGACATGGATCTAGGGGGCACAGATACGCAGTATTTT.